The entry below describes one T cell receptor beta chain. The antigen is unknown. The V gene end was trimmed by 7 bases and the J gene end by 5 bases; junction bases not matched to a gene: 19. The CDR3 runs 19 residues. Germline V gene sequence: CDR1 SGHTA, CDR2 FQGNSA. TCRdb's copy holds only in-frame clones and misses some; the assay was immunoSEQ multiplex PCR. Of around 7,300 clones listed, around 84% are singletons. This entry comes from a study of Ad26.COV2.S vaccination and SARS-CoV-2 variants. Study results and caveats: Substantial breadth was reportedly displayed by spike-specific CD8+ and CD4+ T cell responses after vaccination. Vaccine recipients posted higher spike-specific TCR breadth than their placebo counterparts. Vaccine and placebo recipients had similar non-spike TCR breadth. Researchers cautioned that TCR breadth and depth analyses may have underestimated total T cell responses.

This TCR was sampled from a human donor who had recovered from COVID-19. The chain is built from TRBV7-2 and TRBJ2-3, with TRBD2 matching 12 bases. The sequencing here drew on peripheral blood, taken after recovery from COVID-19. The chain's CDR3 is CASTRNHPLAGGYGDTQYF. In DNA form, the CDR3 reads TGTGCCAGCACCCGAAATCACCCACTAGCGGGGGGATACGGAGATACGCAGTATTTT. The complete variable domain, with remaining parts taken from reference TRBV7-2 and TRBJ2-3, reads GAGVSQSPSNKVTEKGKDVELRCDPISGHTALYWYRQSLGQGLEFLIYFQGNSAPDKSGLPSDRFSAERTGGSVSTLTIQRTQQEDSAVYLCASTRNHPLAGGYGDTQYFGPGTRLTVL.